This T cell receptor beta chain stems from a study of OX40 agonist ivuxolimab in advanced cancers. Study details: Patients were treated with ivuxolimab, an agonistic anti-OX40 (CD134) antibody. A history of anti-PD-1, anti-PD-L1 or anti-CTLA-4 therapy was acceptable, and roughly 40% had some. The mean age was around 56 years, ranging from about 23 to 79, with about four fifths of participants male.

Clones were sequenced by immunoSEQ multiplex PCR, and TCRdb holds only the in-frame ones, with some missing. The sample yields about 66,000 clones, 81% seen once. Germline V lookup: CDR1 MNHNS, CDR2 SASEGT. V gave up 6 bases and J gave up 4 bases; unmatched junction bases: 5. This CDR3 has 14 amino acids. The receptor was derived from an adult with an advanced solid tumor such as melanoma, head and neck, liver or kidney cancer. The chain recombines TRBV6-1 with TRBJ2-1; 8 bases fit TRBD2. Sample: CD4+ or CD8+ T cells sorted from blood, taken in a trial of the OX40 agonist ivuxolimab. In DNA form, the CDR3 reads TGTGCCAGCAGGTATCGGGGGGGATACAATGAGCAGTTCTTC. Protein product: CASRYRGGYNEQFF.